Below, one TCR beta chain is given with its context. Original processing notes: From reference gene primer amplification, estimates of nucleated cell counts were derived. Clones were read by immunoSEQ multiplex PCR, and TCRdb kept only the in-frame ones, dropping some. That table is the source of V, J and clone size, and D and trimming were worked out from the DNA. The sample lists 200,000 to 250,000 clones, 80% to 85% occurring once. These data belong to a study of blood T cell repertoires in COVID-19. Turning to the study itself: The United States, Italy and Spain provided the acute and convalescent COVID-19 samples. Sources were T cells, B-cell-depleted T cells, or PBMCs; the material itself was cDNA or gDNA.

CDR1 and CDR2 from the germline V gene are LGHDT and YNNKEL (reference sequence). This CDR3 contains 13 residues. V was clipped by 1 base and J by 8 bases, with 9 bases between them. For recovered donors of Cohort 3, there were two negative PCRs, clearance, or symptom resolution. This clonotype originated in a woman in her thirties or forties who had recovered from COVID-19. Sequencing was done on a sample of PBMCs or T cells enriched from blood (not recorded which). This chain links TRBV3-1 (or the pseudogene TRBV3-2) with TRBJ2-1; D is perhaps TRBD2 (7 bases). Here the CDR3 DNA reads TGTGCCAGCAGCCAAGGAGGGGGGGATGAGCAGTTCTTC. This translates into CASSQGGGDEQFF.